Below, 3 T cell receptor beta chains from the same sample are listed, as sequenced in a study of blood T cell repertoires in COVID-19. Repertoires were generated with immunoSEQ multiplex PCR, while TCRdb's copy carries only in-frame clones and drops some. The sample yields fewer than 450,000 clones, around 90% seen once. The specimen was PBMCs or T cells enriched from blood (not recorded which). The receptors were sampled from a woman aged 40-49 years with acute COVID-19.

This clone was detected a few times. The chain uses TRBV2 and TRBJ1-6, with 9 positions matching TRBD1. The CDR3 is 14 residues long. Trimming removed 11 bases from V and 11 bases from J; junction bases left unmatched: 13. Looked up from germline, CDR1 is SNHLY and CDR2 is FYNNEI. In DNA form, the CDR3 reads TGTGCCGGAAGCCGGGACAGGGAAATTCCACCCCTCCACTTT. This codes for CAGSRDREIPPLHF.

This clone occurred a few times. The chain uses TRBV6-1 and TRBJ2-2, with 9 bases identical to TRBD2. The germline CDR1 and CDR2 sequences are MNHNS and SASEGT. The CDR3 length is 19 residues. The V gene end was trimmed by 4 bases and the J gene end by 5 bases; junction bases not matched to a gene: 17. In nucleotides, the CDR3 is TGTGCCAGCAGTGGCAACCGGTGGGAAGCGGGGGGTTCAACCGGGGAGCTGTTTTTT. Translated: CASSGNRWEAGGSTGELFF.

V gene TRBV2 combines with J gene TRBJ1-6; D not certain. The CDR3 spans 14 residues. With 7 bases removed from V and 7 bases from J, the gap between germline ends came to 14 bases. Germline V CDR1 and CDR2: SNHLY, FYNNEI. CDR3: CASTVLARNSPLHF. CDR3 sequence (DNA): TGTGCCAGCACCGTCCTGGCTAGGAATTCACCCCTCCACTTT.